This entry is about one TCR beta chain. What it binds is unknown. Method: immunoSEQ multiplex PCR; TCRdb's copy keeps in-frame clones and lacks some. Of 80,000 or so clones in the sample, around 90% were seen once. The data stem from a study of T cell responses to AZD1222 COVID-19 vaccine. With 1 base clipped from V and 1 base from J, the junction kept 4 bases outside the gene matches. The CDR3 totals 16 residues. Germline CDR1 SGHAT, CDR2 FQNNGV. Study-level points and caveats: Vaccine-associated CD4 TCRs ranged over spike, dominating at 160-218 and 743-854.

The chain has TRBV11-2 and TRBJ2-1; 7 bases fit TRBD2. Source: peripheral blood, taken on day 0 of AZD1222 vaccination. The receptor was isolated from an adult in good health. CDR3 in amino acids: CASSLGAGASYNEQFF. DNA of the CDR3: TGTGCCAGCAGCTTAGGGGCGGGAGCGTCCTACAATGAGCAGTTCTTC.